A selection of T cell receptor beta chains follows, all from one sample in a study of beta chain features in type 1 diabetes. Using immunoSEQ multiplex PCR, the repertoire was profiled, and TCRdb retains in-frame clones only, with some absent. The sample lists hundreds of thousands of clones; approximately 10% were seen once. Sequenced sample: naive CD4+ T cells from blood. These receptor sequences come from a woman aged 18-29 years in good health. Both conserved end residues are trimmed from each CDR3.

V,length,J,CDR3
TRBV18,12,TRBJ2-3,ASSPRQSTDTQY
TRBV4-2,15,TRBJ2-3,ASSQGYVGQGSDTQY
TRBV5-4,12,TRBJ1-1,ASSNRDRGREAF
TRBV28,10,TRBJ1-6,ASSLLQGPAS
TRBV19,11,TRBJ2-5,ASGPRQGETQY
TRBV29-1,12,TRBJ2-1,SAPSGQGYNEQF
TRBV27,10,TRBJ2-5,ASSTLPGTQY
TRBV19,10,TRBJ1-2,ASTGRRYGYT
TRBV2,12,TRBJ2-5,ASSLADHQETQY
TRBV5-1,12,TRBJ1-6,ASSHKGDNSPLH
TRBV7-9,13,TRBJ1-4,ASSRPGLRNEKLF
TRBV7-2,13,TRBJ2-3,ASTLTLLTSDTQY
TRBV7-2,13,TRBJ1-5,ASSLAGQGRQPQH
TRBV10-3,12,TRBJ1-1,AISESTRNTEAF
TRBV29-1,12,TRBJ2-3,SVLWVYSTDTQY
TRBV25-1,12,TRBJ1-4,ASSELRPGEKLF
TRBV28,12,TRBJ2-3,ASSLDTSTDTQY
TRBV15,11,TRBJ1-2,ATSRSHSYGYT
TRBV4-1,12,TRBJ2-5,ASSQGTAQETQY
TRBV29-1,14,TRBJ2-7,SVESPRGLFSYEQY
TRBV28,12,TRBJ1-2,ASSLPDRVEGYT
TRBV7-9,14,TRBJ1-2,ASSFRASQGAHGYT
TRBV14,13,TRBJ2-5,ASSRPGTETATQY
TRBV7-9,16,TRBJ2-3,ASSSLPLTLTGRDTQY
TRBV10-3,13,TRBJ2-3,AISDRGQSTDTQY
TRBV7-8,13,TRBJ1-1,ASSLERRGIAEAF
TRBV11-3,13,TRBJ2-3,ASSARTGNTDTQY
TRBV6-5,14,TRBJ2-3,ASSYGGPLSTDTQY
TRBV30,14,TRBJ1-1,ACNSGQGPMNTEAF
TRBV4-3,12,TRBJ2-1,ASSQFGSYNEQF
TRBV18,13,TRBJ2-4,ASSPVEAIKNIQY
TRBV29-1,14,TRBJ2-3,SVVLGPQSNTDTQY
TRBV29-1,12,TRBJ2-4,SVESPRAKNIQY
TRBV1,13,TRBJ1-5,TSSPREVSNQPQH
TRBV7-9,11,TRBJ2-3,ASSLTLADTQY
TRBV29-1,11,TRBJ2-7,STQGQGSYEQY
TRBV2,13,TRBJ1-2,ASSARGGPNYGYT
TRBV6-5,14,TRBJ2-7,ASSYILAGTNYEQY
TRBV30,15,TRBJ2-3,AWTRGVIRPSTDTQY
TRBV7-9,11,TRBJ2-5,ASSQGHLRTQY
TRBV19,13,TRBJ2-1,ASSIDRLTDNEQF